This entry features one T cell receptor beta chain sequence. Its antigen remains unidentified. This sample was included in a study of OX40 agonist ivuxolimab in advanced cancers. As for the study in general: The dose-escalation group included hepatocellular carcinoma, melanoma, renal cell carcinoma and head and neck cancer. Findings of the study overall: Compared with others, partial responders at 0.1-3.0 mg/kg displayed clonal expansion among the lowest.

Repertoires were generated with immunoSEQ multiplex PCR, while TCRdb's copy carries only in-frame clones and drops some. Of 15,000 to 20,000 clones in the sample, less than 90% were seen once. Patients were ruled out by autoimmune disease history or systemic immunosuppression. Source: CD4+ or CD8+ T cells sorted from blood, taken in a trial of the OX40 agonist ivuxolimab. This TCR derives from an adult with an advanced solid tumor such as melanoma, head and neck, liver or kidney cancer.

The chain's CDR3 is CASSLGGTPDTDTQYF. DNA of the CDR3: TGTGCCAGCAGCTTAGGAGGCACTCCTGACACAGATACGCAGTATTTT. V usage is TRBV7-9 and J usage is TRBJ2-3, with D unresolved. This CDR3 region has 16 residues. Trimming took 1 base from V and 2 from J, leaving 13 bases between them. Looked up from germline, CDR1 is SEHNR and CDR2 is FQNEAQ (reference sequence).